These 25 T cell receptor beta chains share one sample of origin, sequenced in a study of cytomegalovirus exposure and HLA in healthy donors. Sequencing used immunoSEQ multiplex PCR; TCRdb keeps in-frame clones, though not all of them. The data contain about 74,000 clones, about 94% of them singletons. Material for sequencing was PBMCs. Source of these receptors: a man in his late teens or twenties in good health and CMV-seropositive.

The DNA of the CDR3 is TGTGCCAGCAGTGAAGGGGCTAGCGGGAGGGAAGTCAATAGCGACGAGCAGTACTTC. Residues: CASSEGASGREVNSDEQYF. J is TRBJ2-7 and V is TRBV28; 12 nucleotides line up with TRBD2. This CDR3 region has 19 residues. From germline, CDR1 is MDHEN and CDR2 SYDVKM. V lost 5 bases to trimming and J lost 5 bases; unmatched junction nucleotides: 19.

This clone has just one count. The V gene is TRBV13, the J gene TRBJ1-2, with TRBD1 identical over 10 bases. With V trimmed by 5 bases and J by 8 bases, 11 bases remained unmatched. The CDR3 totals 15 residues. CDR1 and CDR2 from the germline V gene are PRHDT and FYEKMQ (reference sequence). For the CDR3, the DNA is TGTGCCAGCAGCCCCACCGGGACAGGGGAAAGGGGCTACACCTTC. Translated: CASSPTGTGERGYTF. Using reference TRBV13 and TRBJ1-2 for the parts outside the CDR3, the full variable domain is AAGVIQSPRHLIKEKRETATLKCYPIPRHDTVYWYQQGPGQDPQFLISFYEKMQSDKGSIPDRFSAQQFSDYHSELNMSSLELGDSALYFCASSPTGTGERGYTFGSGTRLTVV.

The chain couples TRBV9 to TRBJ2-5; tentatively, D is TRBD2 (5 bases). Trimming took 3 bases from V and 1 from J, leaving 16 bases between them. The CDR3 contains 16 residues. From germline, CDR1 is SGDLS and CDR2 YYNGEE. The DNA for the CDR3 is TGTGCCAGCAGCGCCCCCCGCGAGGGCGGCCAAGAGACCCAGTACTTC. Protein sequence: CASSAPREGGQETQYF.

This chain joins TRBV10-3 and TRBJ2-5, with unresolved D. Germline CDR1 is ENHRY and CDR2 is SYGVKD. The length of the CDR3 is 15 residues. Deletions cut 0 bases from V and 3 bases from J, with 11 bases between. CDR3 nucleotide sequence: TGTGCCATCAGTGAGTCCAGATACACTAAAGAGACCCAGTACTTC. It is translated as CAISESRYTKETQYF.

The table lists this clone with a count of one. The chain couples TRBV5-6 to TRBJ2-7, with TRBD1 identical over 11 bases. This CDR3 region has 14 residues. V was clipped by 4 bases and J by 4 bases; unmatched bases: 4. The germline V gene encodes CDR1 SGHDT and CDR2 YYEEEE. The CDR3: CASSMGTGGYEQYF. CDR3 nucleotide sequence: TGTGCCAGCAGCATGGGGACAGGGGGATACGAGCAGTACTTC.

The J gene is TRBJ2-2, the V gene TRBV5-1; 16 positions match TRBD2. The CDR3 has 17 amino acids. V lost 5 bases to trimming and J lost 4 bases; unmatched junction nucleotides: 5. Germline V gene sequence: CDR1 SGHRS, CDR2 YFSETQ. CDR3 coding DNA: TGCGCCAGCAGTGGGACTAGCGGGAGGGCCGGCACCGGGGAGCTGTTTTTT. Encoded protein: CASSGTSGRAGTGELFF.

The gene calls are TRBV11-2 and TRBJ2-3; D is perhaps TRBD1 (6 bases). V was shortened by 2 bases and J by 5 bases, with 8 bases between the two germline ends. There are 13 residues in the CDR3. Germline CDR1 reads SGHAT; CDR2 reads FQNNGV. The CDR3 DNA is TGTGCCAGCAGCTTAACAGGGAGAGATACGCAGTATTTT. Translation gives CASSLTGRDTQYF. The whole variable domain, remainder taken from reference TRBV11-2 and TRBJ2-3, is EAGVAQSPRYKIIEKRQSVAFWCNPISGHATLYWYQQILGQGPKLLIQFQNNGVVDDSQLPKDRFSAERLKGVDSTLKIQPAKLEDSAVYLCASSLTGRDTQYFGPGTRLTVL.

DNA for the CDR3: TGTGCCAGCAGCTACAGGACCCACACAGATACGCAGTATTTT. This gives the protein CASSYRTHTDTQYF. The chain is built from TRBV7-9 and TRBJ2-3, with D tentatively TRBD1 (5 bases). V was cut by 4 bases and J by 2 bases, with 10 bases left in between. Germline V lookup: CDR1 SEHNR, CDR2 FQNEAQ (reference sequence). The CDR3 is 14 amino acids.

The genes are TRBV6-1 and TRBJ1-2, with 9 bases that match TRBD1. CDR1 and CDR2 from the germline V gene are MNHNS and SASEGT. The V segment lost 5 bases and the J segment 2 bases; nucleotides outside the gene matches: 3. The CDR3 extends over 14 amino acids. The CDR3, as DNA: TGTGCCAGCAGTCCCGGGACAGGGAACTATGGCTACACCTTC. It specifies CASSPGTGNYGYTF.

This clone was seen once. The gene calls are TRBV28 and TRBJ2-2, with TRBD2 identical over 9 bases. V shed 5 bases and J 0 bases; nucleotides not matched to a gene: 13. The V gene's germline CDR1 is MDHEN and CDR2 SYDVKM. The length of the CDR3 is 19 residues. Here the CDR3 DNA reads TGTGCCAGCAGTCGTCCTAGCGGGACAAAGACTTCGAACACCGGGGAGCTGTTTTTT. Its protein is CASSRPSGTKTSNTGELFF.

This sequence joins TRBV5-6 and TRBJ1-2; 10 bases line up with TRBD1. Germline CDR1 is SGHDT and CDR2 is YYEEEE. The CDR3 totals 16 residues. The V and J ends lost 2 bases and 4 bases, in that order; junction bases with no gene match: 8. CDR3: CASSLMTGGASYGYTF. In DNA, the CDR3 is TGTGCCAGCAGCTTAATGACAGGGGGCGCCTCCTATGGCTACACCTTC.

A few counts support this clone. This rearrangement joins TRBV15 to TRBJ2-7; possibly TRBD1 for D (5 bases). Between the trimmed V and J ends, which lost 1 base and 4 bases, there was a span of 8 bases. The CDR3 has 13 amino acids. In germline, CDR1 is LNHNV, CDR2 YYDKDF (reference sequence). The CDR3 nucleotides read TGTGCCACCAGCAGAGGGACACGTTACGAGCAGTACTTC. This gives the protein CATSRGTRYEQYF.

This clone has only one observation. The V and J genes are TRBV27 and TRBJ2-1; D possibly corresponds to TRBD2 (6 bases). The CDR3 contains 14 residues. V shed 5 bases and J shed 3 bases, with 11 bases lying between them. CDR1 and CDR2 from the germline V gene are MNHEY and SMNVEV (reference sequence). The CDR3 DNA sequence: TGTGCCAGCAGTCTGGGACTGATCTACAATGAGCAGTTCTTC. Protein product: CASSLGLIYNEQFF.

The CDR3 is CASSSLPRGGSGANVLTF. DNA of the CDR3: TGTGCCAGCAGTTCTCTACCGCGCGGGGGCTCTGGGGCCAACGTCCTGACTTTC. The chain recombines TRBV28 with TRBJ2-6, with 7 bases that match TRBD2. The CDR3 is 18 amino acids. V shed 4 bases, J shed 0 bases, and the junction held 9 bases outside the gene matches. The V gene's germline CDR1 is MDHEN and CDR2 SYDVKM.

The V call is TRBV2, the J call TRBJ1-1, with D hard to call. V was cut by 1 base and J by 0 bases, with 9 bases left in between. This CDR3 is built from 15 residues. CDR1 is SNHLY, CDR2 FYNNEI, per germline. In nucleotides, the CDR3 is TGTGCCAGCAGTGAAGTTTTTCTACTGAACACTGAAGCTTTCTTT. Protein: CASSEVFLLNTEAFF.

The CDR3: CASNTGEAGELFF. The CDR3 bases are TGTGCCAGCAATACAGGGGAGGCCGGGGAGCTGTTTTTT. The chain couples TRBV6-5 to TRBJ2-2; tentatively, D is TRBD1 (7 bases). V lost 7 bases and J 6 bases, leaving 12 bases between the germline ends. Germline V gives CDR1 MNHEY, CDR2 SVGAGI. CDR3 length: 13 amino acids.

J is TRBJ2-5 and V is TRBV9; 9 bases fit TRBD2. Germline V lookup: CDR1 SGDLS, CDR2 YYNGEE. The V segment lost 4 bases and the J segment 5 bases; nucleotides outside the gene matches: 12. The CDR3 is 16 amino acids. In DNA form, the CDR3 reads TGTGCCAGCAGCTTGACCTCCGGGACTAGCATGGAGACCCAGTACTTC. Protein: CASSLTSGTSMETQYF.

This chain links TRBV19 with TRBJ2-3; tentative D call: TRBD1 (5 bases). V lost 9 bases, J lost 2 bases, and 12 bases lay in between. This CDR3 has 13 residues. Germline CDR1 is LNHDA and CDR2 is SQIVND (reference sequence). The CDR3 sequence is CASQTETTDTQYF. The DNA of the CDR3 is TGTGCCAGCCAGACAGAGACCACAGATACGCAGTATTTT.

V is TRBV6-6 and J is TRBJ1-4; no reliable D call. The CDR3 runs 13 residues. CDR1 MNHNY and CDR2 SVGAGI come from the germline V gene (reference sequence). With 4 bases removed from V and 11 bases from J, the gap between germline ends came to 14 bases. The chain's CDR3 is CASSSSGHIKLFF. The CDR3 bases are TGTGCCAGCAGTTCCTCGGGCCATATCAAACTGTTTTTT.

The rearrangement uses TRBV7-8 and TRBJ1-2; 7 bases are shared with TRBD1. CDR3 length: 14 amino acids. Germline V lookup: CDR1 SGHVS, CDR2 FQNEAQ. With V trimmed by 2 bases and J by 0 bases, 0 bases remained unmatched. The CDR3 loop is CASSLTGANYGYTF. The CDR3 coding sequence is TGTGCCAGCAGCTTAACAGGGGCTAACTATGGCTACACCTTC.

The CDR3 here is CASTGGAGAGQPQHF. The CDR3 DNA is TGTGCCAGCACGGGAGGTGCGGGGGCTGGGCAGCCCCAGCATTTT. V and J are TRBV28 and TRBJ1-5, with TRBD1 as a possible D gene (6 bases). Trimming removed 7 bases from V and 7 bases from J, with 20 bases in between. This CDR3 has 15 residues. The germline V gene has CDR1 MDHEN and CDR2 SYDVKM.

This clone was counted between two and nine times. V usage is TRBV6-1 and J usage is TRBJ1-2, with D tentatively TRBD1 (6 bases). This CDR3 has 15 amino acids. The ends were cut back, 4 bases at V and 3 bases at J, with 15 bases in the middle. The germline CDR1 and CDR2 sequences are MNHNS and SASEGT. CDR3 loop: CASSAIGGRDYGYTF. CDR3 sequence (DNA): TGTGCCAGCAGTGCGATCGGGGGGCGCGACTATGGCTACACCTTC.

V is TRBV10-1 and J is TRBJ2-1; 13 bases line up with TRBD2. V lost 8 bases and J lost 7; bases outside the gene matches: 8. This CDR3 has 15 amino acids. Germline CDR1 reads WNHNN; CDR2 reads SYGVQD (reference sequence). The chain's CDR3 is CASARTSGRGNEQFF. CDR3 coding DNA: TGCGCCAGCGCCCGGACTAGCGGGAGAGGTAATGAGCAGTTCTTC.

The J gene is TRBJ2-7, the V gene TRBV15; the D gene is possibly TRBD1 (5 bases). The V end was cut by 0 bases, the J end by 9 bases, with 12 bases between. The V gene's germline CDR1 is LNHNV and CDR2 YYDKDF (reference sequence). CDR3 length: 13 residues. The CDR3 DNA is TGTGCCACCAGCAGAGATCAGGGCGGTACGCAGTACTTC. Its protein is CATSRDQGGTQYF.

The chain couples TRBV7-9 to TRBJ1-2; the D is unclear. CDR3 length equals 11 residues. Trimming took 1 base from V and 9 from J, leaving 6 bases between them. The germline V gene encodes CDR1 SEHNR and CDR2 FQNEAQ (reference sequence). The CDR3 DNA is TGTGCCAGCAGCTTAGGAGACAGCTACACCTTC. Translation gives CASSLGDSYTF.